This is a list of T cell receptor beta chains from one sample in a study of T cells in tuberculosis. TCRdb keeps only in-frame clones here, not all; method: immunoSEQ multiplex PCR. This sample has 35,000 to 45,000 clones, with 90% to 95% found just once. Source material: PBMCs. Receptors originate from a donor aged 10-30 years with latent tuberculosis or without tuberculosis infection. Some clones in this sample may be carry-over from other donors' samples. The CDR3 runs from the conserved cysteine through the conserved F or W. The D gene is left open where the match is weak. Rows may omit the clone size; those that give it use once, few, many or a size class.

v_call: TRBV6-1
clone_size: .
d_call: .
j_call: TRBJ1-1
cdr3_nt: TGTGCCAGCAGTGAATACGTGGGGCTGAACACTGAAGCTTTCTTT
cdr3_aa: CASSEYVGLNTEAFF

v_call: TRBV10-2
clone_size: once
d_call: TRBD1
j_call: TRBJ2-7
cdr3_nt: TGCGCCAGCAGTGAATACAGGGGACGTGTAGGGTACGAGCAGTACTTC
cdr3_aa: CASSEYRGRVGYEQYF

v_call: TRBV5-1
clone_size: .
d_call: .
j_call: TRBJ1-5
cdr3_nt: TGCGCCAGCAGCCCCGGACAGAATCAGCCCCAGCATTTT
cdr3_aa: CASSPGQNQPQHF

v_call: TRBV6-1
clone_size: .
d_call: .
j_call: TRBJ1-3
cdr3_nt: TGTGCCGGTGGGGGGGGCGCGGTAGGAAACACCATATATTTT
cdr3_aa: CAGGGGAVGNTIYF

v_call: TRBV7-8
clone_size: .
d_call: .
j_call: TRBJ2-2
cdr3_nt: TGTGCCAGCAGCTTTCGACAGGGGAGGGACACCGGGGAGCTGTTTTTT
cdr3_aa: CASSFRQGRDTGELFF

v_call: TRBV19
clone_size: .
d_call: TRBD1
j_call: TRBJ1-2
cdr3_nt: TGTGCCAGTAGCCCTGTGAGGGACAGGACTCTCTATGGCTACACCTTC
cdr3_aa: CASSPVRDRTLYGYTF

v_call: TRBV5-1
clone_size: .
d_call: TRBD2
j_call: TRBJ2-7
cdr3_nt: TGCGCCAGCAGCTTGGCCGGGACTACCTCCTCCTACGAGCAGTACTTC
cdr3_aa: CASSLAGTTSSYEQYF

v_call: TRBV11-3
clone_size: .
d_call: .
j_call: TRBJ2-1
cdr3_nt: TGTGCCAGCAGCTCCGGGTCGCTGAATGAGCAGTTCTTC
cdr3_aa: CASSSGSLNEQFF

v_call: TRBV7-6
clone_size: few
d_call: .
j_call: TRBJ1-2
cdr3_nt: TGTGCCAGCAGCTTGGACAGAGTCTATGGCTACACCTTC
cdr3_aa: CASSLDRVYGYTF

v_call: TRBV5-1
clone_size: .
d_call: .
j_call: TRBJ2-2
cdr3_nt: TGCGCCAGCAGCCCCCGGGACATAGAAGGGGGGGAGCTGTTTTTT
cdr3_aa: CASSPRDIEGGELFF

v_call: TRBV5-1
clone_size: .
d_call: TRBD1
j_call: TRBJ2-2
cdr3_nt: TGCGCCAGCAGCACAGGACAGGGAAGTACCGGGGAGCTGTTTTTT
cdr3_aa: CASSTGQGSTGELFF

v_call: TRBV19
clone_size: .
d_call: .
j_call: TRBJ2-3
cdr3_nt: TGTGCCAGTAGTACGGGGATGAGGCCAGATACGCAGTATTTT
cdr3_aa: CASSTGMRPDTQYF

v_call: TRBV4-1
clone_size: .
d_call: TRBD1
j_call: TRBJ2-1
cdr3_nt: TGCGCCAGCAGCCGAGTGGACAGGGAGGATGAGCAGTTCTTC
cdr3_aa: CASSRVDREDEQFF

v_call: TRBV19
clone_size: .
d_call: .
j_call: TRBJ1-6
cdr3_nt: TGTGCCAGTAGCACGGGGGGGCTGAGTTCACCCCTCCACTTT
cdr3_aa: CASSTGGLSSPLHF

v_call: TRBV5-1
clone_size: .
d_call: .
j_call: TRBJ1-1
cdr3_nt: TGCGCCAGCAGCTCTTACTTGAACACTGAAGCTTTCTTT
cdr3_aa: CASSSYLNTEAFF

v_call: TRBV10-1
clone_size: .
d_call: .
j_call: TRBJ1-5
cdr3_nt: TGCGCCACCGCAGAGGGGGACGATCAGCCCCAGCATTTT
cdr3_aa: CATAEGDDQPQHF

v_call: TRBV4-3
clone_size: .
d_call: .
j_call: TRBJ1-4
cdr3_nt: TGCGCCAGCAGCCAAGATCACCCGGATGAAAAACTGTTTTTT
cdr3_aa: CASSQDHPDEKLFF

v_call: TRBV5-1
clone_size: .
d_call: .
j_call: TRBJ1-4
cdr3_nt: TGCGCCAGCAGCCCCCAGGCTCCGGCAACTAATGAAAAACTGTTTTTT
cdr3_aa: CASSPQAPATNEKLFF

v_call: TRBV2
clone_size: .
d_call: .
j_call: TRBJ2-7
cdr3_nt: TGTGCCAGCAGTGAGGTTGGGGGGAGCCTCTACGAGCAGTACTTC
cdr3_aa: CASSEVGGSLYEQYF

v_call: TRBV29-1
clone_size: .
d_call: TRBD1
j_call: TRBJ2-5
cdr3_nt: TGCAGCGTTGAACGACAGGGGGCGAAAGAGACCCAGTACTTC
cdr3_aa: CSVERQGAKETQYF

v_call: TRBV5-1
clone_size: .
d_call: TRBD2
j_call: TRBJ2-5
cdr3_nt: TGCGCCAGCAGTTCGACGGGGGGAGGAGAGACCCAGTACTTC
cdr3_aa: CASSSTGGGETQYF

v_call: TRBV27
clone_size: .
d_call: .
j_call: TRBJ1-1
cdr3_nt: TGTGCCAGCAGTTATGGAGGATTGGGCACTGAAGCTTTCTTT
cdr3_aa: CASSYGGLGTEAFF

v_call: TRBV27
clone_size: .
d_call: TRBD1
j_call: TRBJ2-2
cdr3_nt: TGTGCCAGCAGTTATTCCGGGACAGGTATCGGGGAGCTGTTTTTT
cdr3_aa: CASSYSGTGIGELFF

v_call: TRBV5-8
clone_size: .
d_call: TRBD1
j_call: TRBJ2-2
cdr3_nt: TGTGCCAGCAGCCGGCACGTCGGGACAGGGAACACCGGGGAGCTGTTTTTT
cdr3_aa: CASSRHVGTGNTGELFF

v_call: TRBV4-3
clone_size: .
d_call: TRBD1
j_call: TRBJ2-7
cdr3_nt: TGCGCCAGCAGCCAAGAAGGGGACAGGGAATATGAGCAGTACTTC
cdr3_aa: CASSQEGDREYEQYF

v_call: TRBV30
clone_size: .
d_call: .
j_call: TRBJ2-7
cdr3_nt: TGTGCCTGGAGTCCCTATTCTGAGAGGGTTCTTTCCTACGAGCAGTACTTC
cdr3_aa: CAWSPYSERVLSYEQYF

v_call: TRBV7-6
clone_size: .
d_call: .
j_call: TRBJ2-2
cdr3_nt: TGTGCCAGCAGCTTAGCGGCTAGTTCGACCGGGGAGCTGTTTTTT
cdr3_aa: CASSLAASSTGELFF